These 26 T cell receptor beta chains originate from one sample sequenced in a study of OX40 agonist ivuxolimab in advanced cancers. The method behind the library was the immunoSEQ multiplex PCR assay. The immuneACCESS repertoire file appears here via TCRdb, limited to in-frame rearrangements. These files lack a portion of the clones; in checked studies, under half of the deficit traces to unresolved V genes, and the cause of the others is not known. This sample has just over 90,000 clones in its table, and roughly 94% of those were observed once. Clones ranked in the top ten supply 2% to 3% of the sample. Sequenced here: CD4+ or CD8+ T cells sorted from blood, sampled in a trial of the OX40 agonist ivuxolimab. Source of these receptors: an adult with an advanced solid tumor such as melanoma, head and neck, liver or kidney cancer.

This clone is judged medium-sized. This chain connects TRBV10-2 to TRBJ1-1, with D unresolved. This CDR3 region has 14 residues. Germline loops: CDR1 WSHSY, CDR2 SAAADI. Between the trimmed V and J ends, which lost 3 bases and 0 bases, there was a span of 8 bases. CDR3 region: CASSDPGLNTEAFF. DNA of the CDR3: TGCGCCAGCAGTGATCCGGGATTGAACACTGAAGCTTTCTTT.

The chain joins TRBV19 to TRBJ1-1; D perhaps matches TRBD1 (5 bases). The germline V gene encodes CDR1 LNHDA and CDR2 SQIVND (reference sequence). This CDR3 has 15 amino acids. The V end was cut by 3 bases, the J end by 0 bases, with 11 bases between. CDR3 in DNA: TGTGCCAGTAGTATCGGGGGAATAATGAACACTGAAGCTTTCTTT. It translates to CASSIGGIMNTEAFF.

This clone was counted between two and nine times. The V and J genes are TRBV11-2 and TRBJ1-2; tentative D call: TRBD1 (5 bases). This CDR3 is built from 13 residues. Germline assignment: CDR1 SGHAT and CDR2 FQNNGV. V lost 3 bases to trimming and J lost 7 bases, with 12 bases between them. Here the CDR3 DNA reads TGTGCCAGCAGCTTCCCCCGGGGGGTTGGCTACACCTTC. Its protein is CASSFPRGVGYTF. Filled out from reference TRBV11-2 and TRBJ1-2, the complete variable domain reads EAGVAQSPRYKIIEKRQSVAFWCNPISGHATLYWYQQILGQGPKLLIQFQNNGVVDDSQLPKDRFSAERLKGVDSTLKIQPAKLEDSAVYLCASSFPRGVGYTFGSGTRLTVV.

V usage is TRBV19 and J usage is TRBJ2-7, with D unresolved. CDR3 length equals 12 residues. Germline V lookup: CDR1 LNHDA, CDR2 SQIVND (reference sequence). V was clipped by 0 bases and J by 6 bases, with 6 bases between them. CDR3 sequence reads: CASSIDPGEQYF. In DNA form, the CDR3 reads TGTGCCAGTAGTATAGATCCCGGCGAGCAGTACTTC. Using reference TRBV19 and TRBJ2-7 for the parts outside the CDR3, the full variable domain is DGGITQSPKYLFRKEGQNVTLSCEQNLNHDAMYWYRQDPGQGLRLIYYSQIVNDFQKGDIAEGYSVSREKKESFPLTVTSAQKNPTAFYLCASSIDPGEQYFGPGTRLTVT.

V usage is TRBV19 and J usage is TRBJ2-3, with D maybe TRBD2 (7 bases). Trimming stripped 1 base from V and 1 base from J, with 21 bases between. This CDR3 is 19 amino acids long. In germline, CDR1 is LNHDA, CDR2 SQIVND (reference sequence). The CDR3 loop is CASSIGKGCRGACTDTQYF. Here the CDR3 DNA reads TGTGCCAGTAGTATAGGTAAGGGATGTCGGGGGGCCTGCACAGATACGCAGTATTTT.

Only one count was recorded for this clone. The CDR3 here is CASSFLGAPYEQYF. The CDR3 DNA reads TGTGCCAGCAGCTTCCTAGGGGCCCCCTACGAGCAGTACTTC. V gene TRBV11-2 combines with J gene TRBJ2-7; TRBD1 is a possible D gene (5 bases). Germline CDR1 is SGHAT and CDR2 is FQNNGV. The CDR3 totals 14 residues. V lost 3 bases, J lost 2 bases, and 11 bases lay in between. The entire variable domain, with the rest obtained from reference TRBV11-2 and TRBJ2-7, is as follows: EAGVAQSPRYKIIEKRQSVAFWCNPISGHATLYWYQQILGQGPKLLIQFQNNGVVDDSQLPKDRFSAERLKGVDSTLKIQPAKLEDSAVYLCASSFLGAPYEQYFGPGTRLTVT.

This sequence joins TRBV4-3 and TRBJ2-7; 9 bases agree with TRBD2. This CDR3 has 18 residues. CDR1 LGHNA and CDR2 YSLEER come from the germline V gene. With 1 base clipped from V and 0 bases from J, the junction kept 10 bases outside the gene matches. As DNA, the CDR3 is TGCGCCAGCAGCCAAGGGCGAGTCCTAGCGGGGAACTCCTACGAGCAGTACTTC. Amino acids: CASSQGRVLAGNSYEQYF.

The CDR3 spells CASSQESGRGLSEQFF. CDR3 sequence (DNA): TGTGCCAGCAGCCAAGAATCGGGCAGGGGGTTAAGTGAGCAGTTCTTC. The chain recombines TRBV4-2 with TRBJ2-1; 7 nucleotides agree with TRBD1. J gave up 9 bases and V 0 bases, and 11 bases lay outside the gene matches. Germline V lookup: CDR1 LGHNA, CDR2 YNFKEQ. CDR3 length: 16 residues.

The chain has TRBV21-1 and TRBJ2-7; TRBD2, the table's D call, lacks a check against the DNA. TRBV21-1 constitutes a pseudogene. The CDR3 runs to 24 residues. The CDR3 sequence: CASSKEMGWSIRAGEGFWGYEQYF. CDR3 DNA: TGTGCCAGCAGCAAAGAAATGGGATGGTCTATCCGGGCGGGAGAAGGGTTTTGGGGCTACGAGCAGTACTTC.

This chain links TRBV5-1 with TRBJ1-3; 9 bases align to TRBD1. This CDR3 region has 14 residues. Germline CDR1 reads SGHRS; CDR2 reads YFSETQ. The ends lost 4 bases at V and 4 bases at J; junction bases unmatched: 3. As DNA, the CDR3 is TGCGCCAGCAGCCCCGGGACAGGGGGAAACACCATATATTTT. It codes for CASSPGTGGNTIYF.

Written as DNA, the CDR3 is TGTGCCAGTAGCCCTGCGGACGGTCCCTACGAGCAGTACTTC. It translates to CASSPADGPYEQYF. The V and J genes are TRBV19 and TRBJ2-7, with D hard to call. The CDR3 totals 14 residues. Germline CDR1 is LNHDA and CDR2 is SQIVND (reference sequence). Trimming shortened V by 6 bases and J by 2 bases, and 14 bases separated the two germline ends. The full variable domain, in which reference TRBV19 and TRBJ2-7 provide the parts outside the CDR3, is DGGITQSPKYLFRKEGQNVTLSCEQNLNHDAMYWYRQDPGQGLRLIYYSQIVNDFQKGDIAEGYSVSREKKESFPLTVTSAQKNPTAFYLCASSPADGPYEQYFGPGTRLTVT.

This clone appeared a few times. This chain uses TRBV11-2 with TRBJ1-2, with TRBD1 as a possible D gene (6 bases). Germline V gene sequence: CDR1 SGHAT, CDR2 FQNNGV. V lost 4 bases to trimming and J lost 1 base, with 7 bases between them. This CDR3 contains 13 residues. DNA of the CDR3: TGTGCCAGCAGCTCGGACAGTAACTATGGCTACACCTTC. It specifies CASSSDSNYGYTF.

The chain has TRBV27 and TRBJ1-4, with 7 bases fitting TRBD1. With V trimmed by 5 bases and J by 7 bases, 7 bases remained unmatched. The germline gives CDR1 MNHEY, CDR2 SMNVEV (reference sequence). The CDR3 has 14 amino acids. In DNA, the CDR3 is TGTGCCAGCAGTGGAGACAGGGCAAGTGAAAAACTGTTTTTT. Its translation: CASSGDRASEKLFF.

This clone was detected once. The chain couples TRBV30 to TRBJ2-3; a possible D gene is TRBD2 (6 bases). Germline V gene sequence: CDR1 GTSNPN, CDR2 SVGIG (reference sequence). V was trimmed by 0 bases and J by 3 bases, leaving 10 bases between them. The length of the CDR3 is 14 residues. CDR3 protein: CAWSVNSGTDTQYF. The CDR3 DNA follows: TGTGCCTGGAGTGTAAACAGCGGGACAGATACGCAGTATTTT.

V gene TRBV2 combines with J gene TRBJ2-1; D remains ambiguous. CDR1 and CDR2 (germline): SNHLY, FYNNEI. V dropped 5 bases and J dropped 9 bases, with 14 bases sitting between them. This CDR3 has 13 amino acids. DNA for the CDR3: TGTGCCAGCAGTCCACCTCCCCCGGGTGAGCAGTTCTTC. Translating it yields CASSPPPPGEQFF.

The V call is TRBV13, the J call TRBJ1-1; D is unclear. This CDR3 has 14 amino acids. Trimming cost V 4 bases and J 5 bases, with 14 bases left between them. Germline V gene sequence: CDR1 PRHDT, CDR2 FYEKMQ (reference sequence). The CDR3 nucleotides read TGTGCCAGCAGCTCAGGACTGACGGGAACTGAAGCTTTCTTT. As protein: CASSSGLTGTEAFF.

The CDR3 nucleotides are TGCGCCAGCAGCCAAGATCATGGGGAGCCAAACTACGAGCAGTACTTC. Protein product: CASSQDHGEPNYEQYF. The chain uses TRBV4-1 and TRBJ2-7, with D tentatively TRBD2 (5 bases). Germline CDR1 reads MGHRA; CDR2 reads YSYEKL. Trimming stripped 0 bases from V and 3 bases from J, with 15 bases between. The CDR3 runs 16 residues.

The chain carries TRBV4-1 and TRBJ1-1; no definite D call. Per the germline V gene, CDR1 is MGHRA and CDR2 is YSYEKL. V gave up 2 bases and J gave up 1 base, with 11 bases separating them. This CDR3 region has 15 residues. The CDR3, as DNA: TGCGCCAGCAGCCAAAAAATTCAGAAGAACACTGAAGCTTTCTTT. Protein sequence: CASSQKIQKNTEAFF.

The J gene is TRBJ2-7, the V gene TRBV7-2, with TRBD1 identical over 8 bases. CDR3 length: 15 amino acids. Germline lookup yields CDR1 SGHTA and CDR2 FQGNSA. V dropped 1 base and J dropped 3; count of bases not matched to a gene: 5. In DNA form, the CDR3 reads TGTGCCAGCAGCTTAGGGACAGGGTTAATCTACGAGCAGTACTTC. This gives the protein CASSLGTGLIYEQYF.

V gene TRBV2 combines with J gene TRBJ2-5, with D unclear. Germline CDR1 is SNHLY and CDR2 is FYNNEI. The CDR3 has 14 residues. V was cut by 11 bases and J by 7 bases, with 23 bases left in between. This CDR3 is CALQPSTPTGTQYF. The CDR3 region has the DNA TGTGCCCTGCAACCATCGACACCTACGGGGACCCAGTACTTC.

This chain links TRBV7-6 with TRBJ2-1; no clear D gene. V gave up 4 bases and J gave up 4 bases, with 14 bases separating them. This CDR3 spans 15 amino acids. Germline CDR1 reads SGHVS; CDR2 reads FNYEAQ. For the CDR3, the DNA is TGTGCCAGCAGCTCACGACCGCTTACATACAATGAGCAGTTCTTC. As protein: CASSSRPLTYNEQFF.

The chain combines TRBV7-6 with TRBJ2-7; TRBD1 aligns across 11 bases. CDR3 length equals 15 residues. The ends lost 1 base at V and 4 bases at J; junction bases unmatched: 3. Germline V gives CDR1 SGHVS, CDR2 FNYEAQ. CDR3 sequence: CASSLGDRGTYEQYF. The CDR3 bases are TGTGCCAGCAGCTTAGGGGACAGGGGGACTTACGAGCAGTACTTC.

The chain recombines TRBV4-2 with TRBJ2-7; D is unresolved. The ends were cut back, 0 bases at V and 2 bases at J, with 8 bases in the middle. This CDR3 is built from 14 residues. CDR1 is LGHNA and CDR2 is YNFKEQ in the germline V gene. This CDR3 is CASSQDIGTYEQYF. CDR3 sequence (DNA): TGTGCCAGCAGCCAAGACATAGGTACCTACGAGCAGTACTTC.

The chain joins TRBV19 to TRBJ1-6; D unclear. The CDR3 length is 13 residues. Per the germline V gene, CDR1 is LNHDA and CDR2 is SQIVND (reference sequence). Deletions cut 5 bases from V and 7 bases from J, with 9 bases between. CDR3 protein: CASSAGPNSPLHF. The CDR3 DNA sequence: TGTGCCAGTAGTGCAGGACCCAATTCACCCCTCCACTTT.

V is TRBV6-6 and J is TRBJ1-5; D might be TRBD1 (5 bases). CDR3 size: 13 residues. Germline assignment: CDR1 MNHNY and CDR2 SVGAGI (reference sequence). The V and J ends lost 4 bases and 2 bases respectively, with 6 bases between them. Here the CDR3 DNA reads TGTGCCAGCAGTTGGGGGGGCAATCAGCCCCAGCATTTT. Its translation: CASSWGGNQPQHF.

This rearrangement joins TRBV7-6 to TRBJ2-7, with 7 nucleotides matching TRBD2. V shed 5 bases and J 5 bases; nucleotides not matched to a gene: 15. Germline V gene data show CDR1 as SGHVS and CDR2 as FNYEAQ. This CDR3 has 16 residues. Written as DNA, the CDR3 is TGTGCCAGCAGCCCCGGGTGGGGGAGGGTCGCCAACGAGCAGTACTTC. Residues: CASSPGWGRVANEQYF.